These T cell receptor beta chains were read from a single sample in a study of regulatory T cells in long-lasting Graves disease. TCRdb re-derived calls from the multiplex PCR reads in MiXCR, one entry per CDR3 protein. The table has approximately 300,000 distinct CDR3 sequences, 18% seen once. Material: peripheral blood mononuclear cells (PBMCs), obtained at new diagnosis, from a patient treated with antithyroid drugs. The receptors come from a female donor with Graves disease. The conserved cysteine and the conserved F or W are not part of the CDR3 here. Size values are once, few and many counts, or a class for expanded clones, and some rows have none.

v_gene,j_gene,abundance,CDR3aa
TRBV10-3,TRBJ2-1,many,AISERGAPRNNEQF
TRBV27,TRBJ1-3,many,ASSLRGGNTIY
TRBV19,TRBJ1-5,NA,ASSTSGGALYQPQH
TRBV6-1,TRBJ1-5,many,ASSELVGSNQPQH
TRBV20-1,TRBJ2-1,many,SATDRGGYTEQF
TRBV5-4,TRBJ2-2,once,ASSRSGSKVTGELF
TRBV19,TRBJ2-2,NA,ASKAVGAGDTGELF
TRBV5-1,TRBJ2-1,many,ASSTGLVEWYEQF
TRBV18,TRBJ2-1,many,ASSPLTLAANEQF
TRBV14,TRBJ2-2,NA,ASSPLAQGANTGELF
TRBV5-8,TRBJ1-1,NA,ASSFGRNRGTEAF
TRBV27,TRBJ2-3,many,ASSLGTSYAQY
TRBV5-1,TRBJ2-5,many,ASQGPEETQY
TRBV28,TRBJ1-5,many,ASSGFLGVQRSGQPQH
TRBV2,TRBJ2-5,few,ASSEADGLAGETQY
TRBV28,TRBJ2-5,NA,ASSPTVMTSGRAIQETQY
TRBV28,TRBJ1-4,many,ARTCGGDAILQLF
TRBV13,TRBJ2-7,many,ASSHEQNRDGGYEQY
TRBV28,TRBJ1-5,many,ASSYRFNSNQPQH
TRBV3-1,TRBJ1-4,few,ASSQVQGAVEKLF
TRBV7-9,TRBJ2-7,many,ASSLGGQGMGDEQY
TRBV6-1,TRBJ2-1,many,ASSELGQGRK
TRBV9,TRBJ2-1,many,ASSVGPMTGRAYNEQF
TRBV9,TRBJ1-2,many,ASTSGGGANYGYT
TRBV7-9,TRBJ2-7,many,ASSIPHGGGSYEQY
TRBV2,TRBJ2-7,NA,ASRAGPVTYEQY
TRBV6-1,TRBJ2-7,many,ASTQTVLSYEQY
TRBV11-2,TRBJ2-7,few,ASSLGYSMTYEQY